This passage covers 29 T cell receptor beta chains from one sample sequenced in a study of control samples from healthy donors and cancer patients. Assay used: immunoSEQ multiplex PCR; TCRdb lists only in-frame clones, some missing. The sample includes tens of thousands of clones, about 82% seen only once; the top ten take approximately 19%. The specimen was blood. The receptors were gathered from a man in his thirties or forties in good health.

This chain joins TRBV9 and TRBJ1-2; 7 bases are a match to TRBD1. Trimming removed 0 bases from V and 4 bases from J; junction bases left unmatched: 6. Germline lookup yields CDR1 SGDLS and CDR2 YYNGEE. This CDR3 contains 15 residues. CDR3 residues: CASSVEAGGGYGYTF. DNA for the CDR3: TGTGCCAGCAGCGTAGAGGCAGGGGGAGGCTATGGCTACACCTTC.

This chain links TRBV27 with TRBJ1-5; 9 nucleotides align to TRBD1. Germline CDR1 and CDR2: MNHEY and SMNVEV (reference sequence). The J segment lost 2 bases and the V segment lost 8 bases, leaving 4 bases of the junction unmatched. There are 14 residues in the CDR3. The chain's CDR3 is CASGTGSGNQPQHF. The CDR3 bases are TGTGCCAGCGGGACAGGGTCGGGCAATCAGCCCCAGCATTTT.

This chain links TRBV12-3 or TRBV12-4 with TRBJ2-7; D possibly corresponds to TRBD2 (5 bases). Trimming left V 3 bases short and J 2 bases short, with 8 bases between. The length of the CDR3 is 13 residues. CDR3 sequence reads: CASSLEAAYEQYF. For the CDR3, the DNA is TGTGCCAGCAGTTTGGAAGCGGCCTACGAGCAGTACTTC.

This clone was detected only a few times. The CDR3 loop reads CASSLSGGASYNEQFF. CDR3 DNA: TGTGCCAGCAGCTTAAGCGGGGGGGCCTCATACAATGAGCAGTTCTTC. The gene calls are TRBV7-3 and TRBJ2-1; 9 nucleotides line up with TRBD2. In germline, CDR1 is SGHTA, CDR2 FQGTGA. V gave up 1 base and J gave up 4 bases; unmatched junction bases: 5. The CDR3 runs 16 residues.

V gene TRBV2 combines with J gene TRBJ2-1; D perhaps matches TRBD2 (5 bases). CDR1 SNHLY and CDR2 FYNNEI come from the germline V gene. This CDR3 contains 13 residues. V was shortened by 6 bases and J by 5 bases, with 11 bases between the two germline ends. The CDR3 nucleotides read TGTGCCAGCAGCATTGTGAGGGACAATGAGCAGTTCTTC. Protein sequence: CASSIVRDNEQFF.

This clone was recorded once. The V and J genes are TRBV24-1 and TRBJ1-2, with 7 positions matching TRBD1. J gave up 8 bases and V 5 bases, and 7 bases lay outside the gene matches. CDR1 is KGHDR and CDR2 is SFDVKD in the germline V gene. CDR3 length equals 13 residues. CDR3 amino acids: CATSGRGLEGYTF. The DNA for the CDR3 is TGTGCCACCAGTGGAAGGGGGCTCGAGGGCTACACCTTC.

The chain couples TRBV7-8 to TRBJ2-5; 14 nucleotides agree with TRBD2. The CDR3 is 19 amino acids. The J segment lost 3 bases and the V segment lost 0 bases, leaving 9 bases of the junction unmatched. The germline CDR1 and CDR2 sequences are SGHVS and FQNEAQ. The CDR3 spells CASSLARLGLAGGKETQYF. In DNA form, the CDR3 reads TGTGCCAGCAGCTTAGCTAGATTAGGACTAGCGGGGGGCAAAGAGACCCAGTACTTC. Drawing the rest from reference TRBV7-8 and TRBJ2-5, the complete variable domain is GAGVSQSPRYKVAKRGQDVALRCDPISGHVSLFWYQQALGQGPEFLTYFQNEAQLDKSGLPSDRFFAERPEGSVSTLKIQRTQQEDSAVYLCASSLARLGLAGGKETQYFGPGTRLLVL.

The chain carries TRBV29-1 and TRBJ1-2; maybe TRBD1 (6 bases). The CDR3 is 12 residues long. The germline V gene encodes CDR1 SQVTM and CDR2 ANQGSEA. With 7 bases removed from V and 4 bases from J, the gap between germline ends came to 13 bases. Here the CDR3 reads CSATQGAYGYTF. The CDR3 DNA sequence: TGCAGCGCAACACAGGGAGCCTATGGCTACACCTTC.

CDR3 residues: CASSLGGLPSGANVLTF. As DNA, the CDR3 is TGTGCCAGCAGCTTGGGGGGACTCCCATCTGGGGCCAACGTCCTGACTTTC. V usage is TRBV5-8 and J usage is TRBJ2-6; a possible D gene is TRBD2 (6 bases). The V end lost 0 bases, the J end lost 1 base, and 11 bases lay between the germline ends. CDR1 is SGHTS and CDR2 is YDEGEE in the germline V gene. The CDR3 consists of 17 residues.

This sequence joins TRBV30 and TRBJ1-5; TRBD1 might be the D (6 bases). Germline CDR1 GTSNPN, CDR2 SVGIG (reference sequence). V lost 1 base and J lost 4, with 11 bases in between. This CDR3 spans 14 amino acids. In DNA, the CDR3 is TGTGCCTGGAGTGGGCAGGGGAGGAATCAGCCCCAGCATTTT. It codes for CAWSGQGRNQPQHF. The variable domain in full, completed from reference TRBV30 and TRBJ1-5, reads SQTIHQWPATLVQPVGSPLSLECTVEGTSNPNLYWYRQAAGRGLQLLFYSVGIGQISSEVPQNLSASRPQDRQFILSSKKLLLSDSGFYLCAWSGQGRNQPQHFGDGTRLSIL.

This clone was counted once. The genes are TRBV19 and TRBJ2-7; 7 nucleotides agree with TRBD1. The CDR3 has 15 residues. Looked up from germline, CDR1 is LNHDA and CDR2 is SQIVND (reference sequence). With V trimmed by 5 bases and J by 6 bases, 13 bases remained unmatched. CDR3: CASSPRQGSTFEQYF. The CDR3 DNA is TGTGCCAGTAGTCCACGACAGGGTTCGACGTTCGAGCAGTACTTC.

Here the CDR3 DNA reads TGTGCCAGCACTTTACAGAGGGGCTCAAGGAATGAGCAGTTCTTC. Its translation is CASTLQRGSRNEQFF. The genes are TRBV6-5 and TRBJ2-1, with D possibly called TRBD1 or TRBD2 (5 bases each). The CDR3 contains 15 residues. The V gene's germline CDR1 is MNHEY and CDR2 SVGAGI. The ends were cut back, 7 bases at V and 7 bases at J, with 20 bases in the middle.

The chain uses TRBV27 and TRBJ2-6, with 8 bases that match TRBD1. Germline V gene data show CDR1 as MNHEY and CDR2 as SMNVEV (reference sequence). With V trimmed by 6 bases and J by 2 bases, 3 bases remained unmatched. The CDR3 is made up of 15 amino acids. DNA of the CDR3: TGTGCCAGCAGGGAGACAGGGGCTGGGGCCAACGTCCTGACTTTC. Protein: CASRETGAGANVLTF.

The V call is TRBV4-2, the J call TRBJ1-1; D is perhaps TRBD1 (5 bases). Trimming took 1 base from V and 6 from J, leaving 15 bases between them. CDR3 length: 15 amino acids. Germline V gene sequence: CDR1 LGHNA, CDR2 YNFKEQ. CDR3 region: CASSQGQGGRAEAFF. The CDR3 DNA is TGTGCCAGCAGCCAAGGGCAGGGAGGGAGGGCTGAAGCTTTCTTT.

V gene TRBV5-5 combines with J gene TRBJ2-5; D possibly uses TRBD1 or TRBD2 (5 bases each). The V end was cut by 6 bases, the J end by 5 bases, with 17 bases between. This CDR3 region has 14 residues. Per the germline V gene, CDR1 is SGHKS and CDR2 is YYEKEE (reference sequence). The CDR3 DNA is TGTGCCAGCAACTCTGTGGGGGATTGGGAGACCCAGTACTTC. This translates into CASNSVGDWETQYF.

The J gene is TRBJ1-4, the V gene TRBV5-6; D remains ambiguous. Germline CDR1 reads SGHDT; CDR2 reads YYEEEE. The CDR3 covers 15 residues. Trimming took off 0 bases at V and 7 bases at J, with 13 bases between the two ends. The CDR3 sequence: CASSLGTTSGEKLFF. The CDR3 DNA reads as TGTGCCAGCAGCTTGGGAACTACATCAGGTGAAAAACTGTTTTTT.

The J gene is TRBJ1-5, the V gene TRBV30; D is possibly TRBD1 (5 bases). Germline-derived CDR1 and CDR2 are GTSNPN and SVGIG (reference sequence). This CDR3 is 15 amino acids long. Trimming left V 0 bases short and J 5 bases short, with 14 bases between. This CDR3 is CAWSVRLGRDQPQHF. For the CDR3, the DNA is TGTGCCTGGAGTGTTCGGCTTGGCAGGGATCAGCCCCAGCATTTT.

This clone appeared a few times. The V and J genes are TRBV5-1 and TRBJ2-7; weak D call: TRBD1 (5 bases). CDR1 is SGHRS, CDR2 YFSETQ, per germline. V lost 2 bases and J lost 1, with 7 bases in between. This CDR3 is 13 amino acids long. CDR3 loop: CASSLGHSYEQYF. For the CDR3, the DNA is TGCGCCAGCAGCTTAGGACATTCCTACGAGCAGTACTTC.

V is TRBV5-6 and J is TRBJ2-1; D remains unclear. Trimming left V 0 bases short and J 4 bases short, with 5 bases between. This CDR3 has 13 amino acids. The V gene's germline CDR1 is SGHDT and CDR2 YYEEEE. Here the CDR3 DNA reads TGTGCCAGCAGCTTGGGACTTTACAATGAGCAGTTCTTC. Translating gives CASSLGLYNEQFF.

The genes are TRBV5-4 and TRBJ2-5; tentative D call: TRBD2 (5 bases). The CDR3 loop spans 15 amino acids. From germline, CDR1 is SGHNT and CDR2 YYREEE (reference sequence). V lost 1 base and J lost 5, with 15 bases in between. CDR3 DNA sequence: TGTGCCAGCAGCTTGAGTGGAGGAGGACTGGAGACCCAGTACTTC. This gives the protein CASSLSGGGLETQYF.

The chain couples TRBV7-9 to TRBJ2-2, with D unresolved. CDR1 and CDR2 (germline): SEHNR, FQNEAQ (reference sequence). The V end lost 3 bases, the J end lost 2 bases, and 1 base lay between the germline ends. This CDR3 spans 12 amino acids. The DNA of the CDR3 is TGTGCCAGCAGCTTTAACACCGGGGAGCTGTTTTTT. This translates into CASSFNTGELFF.

This clone was counted a few times. Germline is not matched at one junction end, which may reflect a read error. The CDR3 protein is CASSVAGASTDTQYF. The CDR3 DNA reads TGTGCCAGCAGCGTAGCGGGGGCCAGCACAGATACGCAGTATTTT. V is TRBV7-6 and J is TRBJ2-3; 9 bases are a match to TRBD2. The CDR3 runs to 15 residues. Germline V gene sequence: CDR1 SGHVS, CDR2 FNYEAQ.

The chain couples TRBV7-2 to TRBJ1-6; no clear D gene. V gave up 4 bases and J gave up 6 bases, with 10 bases separating them. Germline CDR1 is SGHTA and CDR2 is FQGNSA. CDR3 size: 14 residues. CDR3 bases: TGTGCCAGCAGCTCAGTTACGGTTAATTCACCCCTCCACTTT. Its translation is CASSSVTVNSPLHF.

The genes are TRBV10-2 and TRBJ2-7; 12 nucleotides line up with TRBD2. CDR1 WSHSY and CDR2 SAAADI come from the germline V gene. The V segment lost 4 bases and the J segment 6 bases; nucleotides outside the gene matches: 7. The CDR3 totals 15 residues. CDR3 protein: CASSVTTSGGSEQYF. In DNA form, the CDR3 reads TGCGCCAGCAGTGTAACGACTAGCGGGGGTAGCGAGCAGTACTTC.

This chain joins TRBV10-3 and TRBJ2-5, with D perhaps TRBD2 (6 bases). In germline, CDR1 is ENHRY, CDR2 SYGVKD. CDR3 length: 14 amino acids. V gave up 3 bases and J gave up 5 bases, with 13 bases separating them. The CDR3 region is CAISDGGSGETQYF. The CDR3 DNA sequence: TGTGCCATCAGTGATGGAGGGTCGGGGGAGACCCAGTACTTC.

This clone came up once. The chain couples TRBV6-5 to TRBJ2-7; 8 bases align to TRBD1. After removal of 3 bases from V and 4 bases from J, the junction contained 11 bases not matched to a gene. The germline V gene encodes CDR1 MNHEY and CDR2 SVGAGI. The CDR3 is made up of 16 amino acids. The CDR3 nucleotides are TGTGCCAGCAGTTATTTTACCGGGACAGGCCTTTACGAGCAGTACTTC. It is translated as CASSYFTGTGLYEQYF.

The sample holds many counts of this clone. The chain carries TRBV28 and TRBJ2-7; 9 bases agree with TRBD1. The CDR3 is 16 residues long. Losses at the gene ends were 5 bases for V and 5 bases for J; bases not matched to a gene: 13. Germline loops: CDR1 MDHEN, CDR2 SYDVKM. The CDR3 sequence: CASSPTPPDRGDEQYF. The DNA of the CDR3 is TGTGCCAGCAGTCCCACCCCCCCGGACAGGGGTGACGAGCAGTACTTC.

The chain employs TRBV5-5 and TRBJ1-1; D possibly corresponds to TRBD1 (6 bases). Germline assignment: CDR1 SGHKS and CDR2 YYEKEE (reference sequence). The CDR3 extends over 14 amino acids. The V end was cut by 4 bases, the J end by 5 bases, with 15 bases between. CDR3 coding DNA: TGTGCCAGCAGCGGGCGACAGCAGGGGACTGAAGCTTTCTTT. Protein: CASSGRQQGTEAFF.

This chain joins TRBV6-6 and TRBJ2-5; TRBD1 matches at 11 bases. The germline V gene encodes CDR1 MNHNY and CDR2 SVGAGI (reference sequence). The CDR3 is made up of 14 amino acids. Trimming removed 6 bases from V and 4 bases from J; junction bases left unmatched: 4. CDR3 nucleotide sequence: TGTGCCAGCAGCCCCGGGACAGGGGGAGAGACCCAGTACTTC. Translated: CASSPGTGGETQYF.